This T cell receptor (beta chain) was identified in a study of patients and donors after allogeneic stem cell transplantation. In this sample, this clonotype turned up a few times. V was shortened by 0 bases and J by 4 bases, with 16 bases between the two germline ends. The CDR3 contains 17 residues. TCRdb itself ran the RT-PCR reads through MiXCR, one entry per CDR3 protein. The data show approximately 170,000 distinct CDR3 sequences, with 24% seen just once and about 25% held by the top ten. The sequenced sample was blood, either unsorted or a sorted T cell fraction (not recorded which). V and J are TRBV12-3 or TRBV12-4 and TRBJ2-1, with no clear D. The receptor's source is a human donor who was either an allogeneic HSCT recipient or a stem cell or donor lymphocyte infusion donor (not recorded which). It is not recorded whose cells these are; they may come from a transplant donor. The CDR3 DNA reads as TGTGCCAGCAGTTTAGCGAGGACCCCCGGAACTTACAATGAGCAGTTCTTC. Encoded protein: CASSLARTPGTYNEQFF.